The rows below give T cell receptor beta chains drawn from one sample of a study of memory CD4+ T cells and cytomegalovirus serostatus. Data came from immunoSEQ multiplex PCR; TCRdb stores just in-frame clones and leaves some out. Of 35,000 to 40,000 clones listed, about 80% are singletons. The sequenced sample consisted of memory CD4+ T cells from blood. The receptor source for this set is an adult in good health and CMV-seropositive. CDR3s include the opening cysteine and the closing phenylalanine or tryptophan. Fields, in order: D gene, clone size, V gene, J gene, CDR3 DNA, CDR3 protein. D genes are given only for firm matches. Rows give clone size only sometimes, using once, few, many, or a class for an expanded clone.

d_call: NA
clone_size: NA
v_call: TRBV12-2
j_call: TRBJ1-6
cdr3_nt: TGTGCAAGTCGCTTAGGTTATCGGGGAAATTCACCCCTCCACTTT
cdr3_aa: CASRLGYRGNSPLHF

d_call: NA
clone_size: NA
v_call: TRBV14
j_call: TRBJ1-1
cdr3_nt: TGTGCCAGCACCCACCTGAACACTGAAGCTTTCTTT
cdr3_aa: CASTHLNTEAFF

d_call: NA
clone_size: NA
v_call: TRBV2
j_call: TRBJ1-6
cdr3_nt: TGTGCCAGCACAGGGAATTCACCCCTCCACTTT
cdr3_aa: CASTGNSPLHF

d_call: NA
clone_size: NA
v_call: TRBV19
j_call: TRBJ1-2
cdr3_nt: TGTGCCAGTAGTATCACAGGGCGCGGAGGCTACACCTTC
cdr3_aa: CASSITGRGGYTF

d_call: TRBD2
clone_size: few
v_call: TRBV5-1
j_call: TRBJ2-4
cdr3_nt: TGCGCCAGCAGCTTGGCCGGGGGGTCAGGGAGGGACATTCAGTACTTC
cdr3_aa: CASSLAGGSGRDIQYF

d_call: TRBD1
clone_size: NA
v_call: TRBV28
j_call: TRBJ1-2
cdr3_nt: TGTGCCAGCAGCCTGACAGGGAACTATGGCTACACCTTC
cdr3_aa: CASSLTGNYGYTF

d_call: NA
clone_size: once
v_call: TRBV7-6
j_call: TRBJ2-5
cdr3_nt: TGTGCCAGCAGCTTAGAGGAAGGACCCATCAAAACAGAGACCCAGTACTTC
cdr3_aa: CASSLEEGPIKTETQYF

d_call: TRBD2
clone_size: NA
v_call: TRBV2
j_call: TRBJ2-5
cdr3_nt: TGTGCCAGCAGTGGACTAGCGGGAAGGGAGACCCAGTACTTC
cdr3_aa: CASSGLAGRETQYF

d_call: TRBD2
clone_size: once
v_call: TRBV20-1
j_call: TRBJ2-7
cdr3_nt: TGCAGTGCCCCGGCGGGGGTCGAGCAGTACTTC
cdr3_aa: CSAPAGVEQYF

d_call: NA
clone_size: NA
v_call: TRBV9
j_call: TRBJ2-2
cdr3_nt: TGTGCCAGCAGCGTAGATTGGAACACCGGGGAGCTGTTTTTT
cdr3_aa: CASSVDWNTGELFF

d_call: TRBD1
clone_size: once
v_call: TRBV10-2
j_call: TRBJ1-1
cdr3_nt: TGCGCCAGCAGTGAGTCATGGGGCGGGACAGCGAACACTGAAGCTTTCTTT
cdr3_aa: CASSESWGGTANTEAFF

d_call: TRBD2
clone_size: NA
v_call: TRBV19
j_call: TRBJ2-7
cdr3_nt: TGTGCCACTTCAGGGGGGACTAGCGGGAGGACCGGGCAGTACTTC
cdr3_aa: CATSGGTSGRTGQYF

d_call: TRBD1
clone_size: NA
v_call: TRBV28
j_call: TRBJ1-5
cdr3_nt: TGTGCCAGCAGTCCGGCGACAGGGGGAAATCAGCCCCAGCATTTT
cdr3_aa: CASSPATGGNQPQHF

d_call: NA
clone_size: NA
v_call: TRBV19
j_call: TRBJ2-7
cdr3_nt: TGTGCCAGTAGTAAGTCCCAATACGAGCAGTACTTC
cdr3_aa: CASSKSQYEQYF

d_call: NA
clone_size: once
v_call: TRBV6-1
j_call: TRBJ1-4
cdr3_nt: TGTGCCAGCAGTGGGAGGACAGCAACTAATGAAAAACTGTTTTTT
cdr3_aa: CASSGRTATNEKLFF

d_call: TRBD1
clone_size: NA
v_call: TRBV29-1
j_call: TRBJ2-7
cdr3_nt: TGCAGCGTTGCAGAGGGACAGGGTCTAAACGAGCAGTACTTC
cdr3_aa: CSVAEGQGLNEQYF

d_call: NA
clone_size: NA
v_call: TRBV5-6
j_call: TRBJ1-2
cdr3_nt: TGTGCCAGCAGCTTGATGACATTTGGCTACACCTTC
cdr3_aa: CASSLMTFGYTF

d_call: NA
clone_size: NA
v_call: TRBV4-3
j_call: TRBJ1-1
cdr3_nt: TGCGCCAGCAGCCGCTTGGGGACGGGGGACACTGAAGCTTTCTTT
cdr3_aa: CASSRLGTGDTEAFF

d_call: TRBD1
clone_size: NA
v_call: TRBV19
j_call: TRBJ1-5
cdr3_nt: TGTGCCAGTAAGACAGGGGACAATCAGCCCCAGCATTTT
cdr3_aa: CASKTGDNQPQHF

d_call: NA
clone_size: NA
v_call: TRBV15
j_call: TRBJ2-1
cdr3_nt: TGTGCCACCAGCAGAGGTTCCCCGGGGGGCCAAAATGAGCAGTTCTTC
cdr3_aa: CATSRGSPGGQNEQFF

d_call: NA
clone_size: NA
v_call: TRBV27
j_call: TRBJ1-3
cdr3_nt: TGTGCCAGCACCAGTTTGGCGGCAGGGGAAGGAAACACCATATATTTT
cdr3_aa: CASTSLAAGEGNTIYF

d_call: NA
clone_size: few
v_call: TRBV15
j_call: TRBJ2-7
cdr3_nt: TGTGCCACCAGCAGAGAAAATTCCGGACAAGCCGAGCAGTACTTC
cdr3_aa: CATSRENSGQAEQYF

d_call: NA
clone_size: once
v_call: TRBV7-2
j_call: TRBJ2-4
cdr3_nt: TGTGCCAGCAGCTCCCAGCCGGCGGCGGAAAACATTCAGTACTTC
cdr3_aa: CASSSQPAAENIQYF

d_call: NA
clone_size: NA
v_call: TRBV5-1
j_call: TRBJ2-1
cdr3_nt: TGCGCCAGCAGCCAGCAGCCGGGCCACAATGAGCAGTTCTTC
cdr3_aa: CASSQQPGHNEQFF

d_call: TRBD2
clone_size: NA
v_call: TRBV5-4
j_call: TRBJ2-1
cdr3_nt: TGTGCCAGCAGCTTGGCCGTATGGGAGGGTTACAATGAGCAGTTCTTC
cdr3_aa: CASSLAVWEGYNEQFF

d_call: NA
clone_size: few
v_call: TRBV4-3
j_call: TRBJ1-2
cdr3_nt: TGCGCCAGCAGCCAAGATGGCGGGGCGAGGACCCGATTTGGCTACACCTTC
cdr3_aa: CASSQDGGARTRFGYTF

d_call: NA
clone_size: NA
v_call: TRBV6-5
j_call: TRBJ1-3
cdr3_nt: TGTGCCAGCAGTAGACAGGCAACCTCTGGAAACACCATATATTTT
cdr3_aa: CASSRQATSGNTIYF

d_call: TRBD1
clone_size: NA
v_call: TRBV7-9
j_call: TRBJ1-5
cdr3_nt: TGTGCCAGCAGCTTGGACAGGGTAGGCCAGCCCCAGCATTTT
cdr3_aa: CASSLDRVGQPQHF

d_call: TRBD1
clone_size: NA
v_call: TRBV7-9
j_call: TRBJ2-1
cdr3_nt: TGTGCCAGCAGCGTGGGACAGGGCTTGGGCACAATCGAGCAGTTCTTC
cdr3_aa: CASSVGQGLGTIEQFF

d_call: TRBD1
clone_size: few
v_call: TRBV29-1
j_call: TRBJ1-3
cdr3_nt: TGCAGCGTTCACCAGGGGGCTGGAAACACCATATATTTT
cdr3_aa: CSVHQGAGNTIYF

d_call: NA
clone_size: few
v_call: TRBV6-1
j_call: TRBJ1-5
cdr3_nt: TGTGCCAGCAACCCGACAGGTAGCAATCAGCCCCAGCATTTT
cdr3_aa: CASNPTGSNQPQHF

d_call: NA
clone_size: NA
v_call: TRBV11-2
j_call: TRBJ1-2
cdr3_nt: TGTGCCAGCAGCTCACCCCGGGACGGAAACTATGGCTACACCTTC
cdr3_aa: CASSSPRDGNYGYTF

d_call: NA
clone_size: few
v_call: TRBV18
j_call: TRBJ1-2
cdr3_nt: TGTGCCAGCTCACCATCGGGGGCCTATGGCTACACCTTC
cdr3_aa: CASSPSGAYGYTF

d_call: TRBD2
clone_size: NA
v_call: TRBV7-9
j_call: TRBJ2-7
cdr3_nt: TGTGCCAGCAGTTCTAGCGGGAGGGCGACTGGCGAGCAGTACTTC
cdr3_aa: CASSSSGRATGEQYF

d_call: TRBD1
clone_size: NA
v_call: TRBV7-2
j_call: TRBJ2-7
cdr3_nt: TGTGCCAGCAGCTCGCTAGGACAGGCCTACGAGCAGTACTTC
cdr3_aa: CASSSLGQAYEQYF

d_call: TRBD2
clone_size: NA
v_call: TRBV14
j_call: TRBJ2-7
cdr3_nt: TGTGCCAGCAGCCGCTTCCTTAGGCTAGCGGGAGGAGCGCTCTACGAGCAGTACTTC
cdr3_aa: CASSRFLRLAGGALYEQYF

d_call: TRBD1
clone_size: few
v_call: TRBV14
j_call: TRBJ1-1
cdr3_nt: TGTGCCAGCAGCCAGAGCGTCGGGACAGGGTATTCGGGAACTGAAGCTTTCTTT
cdr3_aa: CASSQSVGTGYSGTEAFF

d_call: NA
clone_size: few
v_call: TRBV28
j_call: TRBJ1-5
cdr3_nt: TGTGCCAGCAGTCCCCCTGTGGGGTTCAATCAGCCCCAGCATTTT
cdr3_aa: CASSPPVGFNQPQHF

d_call: TRBD1
clone_size: NA
v_call: TRBV5-1
j_call: TRBJ2-3
cdr3_nt: TGCGCCAGCAGCCCACTGACAGGGGCGGACGAGGATACGCAGTATTTT
cdr3_aa: CASSPLTGADEDTQYF

d_call: NA
clone_size: NA
v_call: TRBV18
j_call: TRBJ1-6
cdr3_nt: TGTGCCAGCTCACCGAGGGACATCGATTCACCCCTCCACTTT
cdr3_aa: CASSPRDIDSPLHF